Following are 22 T cell receptor beta chains from one sample sequenced in a study of OX40 agonist ivuxolimab in advanced cancers. Library generation was performed with the immunoSEQ multiplex PCR assay. TCRdb's version of the immuneACCESS table is confined to in-frame rearrangements and falls short of the full clone set. An unresolved V gene accounts for under half of the shortfall where checked; the remainder is of unknown origin. Present in this sample are around 75,000 clones, nearly 90% of which were seen just once. Around 2.5% of the sample comes from the top ten. Specimen: CD4+ or CD8+ T cells sorted from blood, collected in a trial of the OX40 agonist ivuxolimab. These receptors were taken from an adult with an advanced solid tumor such as melanoma, head and neck, liver or kidney cancer.

The chain recombines TRBV28 with TRBJ1-2; tentative D call: TRBD1 (5 bases). Trimming pared 5 bases from V and 5 bases from J, leaving 15 bases between. CDR1 MDHEN and CDR2 SYDVKM come from the germline V gene. The CDR3 runs 14 residues. The CDR3 DNA is TGTGCCAGCAGTCTAAGGGGCGGAGGGTATGGCTACACCTTC. Residues: CASSLRGGGYGYTF.

This clone was seen a single time. This chain uses TRBV28 with TRBJ2-7; no definite D call. This CDR3 comprises 13 residues. Germline V gene lookup returns CDR1 MDHEN and CDR2 SYDVKM. V was cut by 2 bases and J by 5 bases, with 10 bases left in between. The CDR3, as DNA: TGTGCCAGCAGTTTAAGGCCAGGAGACGAGCAGTACTTC. Translating gives CASSLRPGDEQYF.

In the case of this clone: Other DNA sequences in the sample encode the same CDR3. The V call is TRBV10-3, the J call TRBJ1-5; D ambiguous. CDR1 ENHRY and CDR2 SYGVKD come from the germline V gene. Deletions cut 3 bases from V and 1 base from J, with 1 base between. CDR3 length equals 12 residues. CDR3 coding DNA: TGTGCCATCAGTGACAGCAATCAGCCCCAGCATTTT. It is translated as CAISDSNQPQHF.

V and J are TRBV4-2 and TRBJ1-2, with a possible D match to TRBD1 (5 bases). The CDR3 totals 14 residues. Germline V CDR1 and CDR2: LGHNA, YNFKEQ. Between the trimmed V and J ends, which lost 1 base and 7 bases, there was a span of 13 bases. CDR3 sequence: CASSQVGASLGYTF. CDR3 coding DNA: TGTGCCAGCAGCCAAGTTGGGGCCTCGCTTGGCTACACCTTC.

The V and J genes are TRBV14 and TRBJ1-3; D remains unclear. The germline V gene encodes CDR1 SGHDN and CDR2 FVKESK. This CDR3 region has 14 residues. Trimming pared 0 bases from V and 4 bases from J, leaving 7 bases between. CDR3 residues: CASSQERLGNTIYF. The CDR3 bases are TGTGCCAGCAGCCAAGAACGTCTAGGAAACACCATATATTTT.

The chain joins TRBV15 to TRBJ1-5; TRBD1 is a possible D gene (6 bases). This CDR3 has 15 residues. Trimming took off 3 bases at V and 4 bases at J, with 13 bases between the two ends. CDR1 LNHNV and CDR2 YYDKDF come from the germline V gene (reference sequence). The CDR3 DNA is TGTGCCACCAGCAGGTTACAGGGAGGTAATCAGCCCCAGCATTTT. Protein sequence: CATSRLQGGNQPQHF.

V usage is TRBV5-1 and J usage is TRBJ2-3; 7 bases agree with TRBD2. The CDR3 has 16 residues. The V gene's germline CDR1 is SGHRS and CDR2 YFSETQ. The V segment lost 4 bases and the J segment 5 bases; nucleotides outside the gene matches: 13. The CDR3 is CASSRGDSTSGDTQYF. The CDR3 nucleotides are TGCGCCAGCAGCCGGGGGGACTCCACGTCGGGAGATACGCAGTATTTT. The full variable domain, its missing parts supplied by reference TRBV5-1 and TRBJ2-3, is KAGVTQTPRYLIKTRGQQVTLSCSPISGHRSVSWYQQTPGQGLQFLFEYFSETQRNKGNFPGRFSGRQFSNSRSEMNVSTLELGDSALYLCASSRGDSTSGDTQYFGPGTRLTVL.

The V call is TRBV6-6, the J call TRBJ2-3; TRBD2 might be the D (5 bases). The V and J ends lost 0 bases and 7 bases respectively, with 17 bases between them. The CDR3 has 16 amino acids. Germline CDR1 reads MNHNY; CDR2 reads SVGAGI (reference sequence). CDR3 region: CASSYSTNPAKYTQYF. Written as DNA, the CDR3 is TGTGCCAGCAGTTACTCGACTAATCCGGCGAAATATACGCAGTATTTT.

The V call is TRBV18, the J call TRBJ1-5, with 7 bases lining up with TRBD1. CDR3 length equals 14 residues. The V gene's germline CDR1 is KGHSH and CDR2 LQKENI. Unmatched junction bases numbered 4, after V lost 3 bases and J lost 5 bases. CDR3 DNA: TGTGCCAGCTCACCGGACAGGAACTATCAGCCCCAGCATTTT. This gives the protein CASSPDRNYQPQHF.

This clone was recorded a few times. J is TRBJ1-2 and V is TRBV6-6, with TRBD1 matching 9 bases. The CDR3 is 13 amino acids. The V gene end was trimmed by 10 bases and the J gene end by 4 bases; junction bases not matched to a gene: 7. The V gene's germline CDR1 is MNHNY and CDR2 SVGAGI (reference sequence). CDR3 coding DNA: TGTGCCACCGCACCGACAGGGGGCTATGGCTACACCTTC. This sequence encodes CATAPTGGYGYTF.

This chain links TRBV11-2 with TRBJ2-3; D not certain. The germline V gene encodes CDR1 SGHAT and CDR2 FQNNGV. V was cut by 3 bases and J by 1 base, with 8 bases left in between. The CDR3 totals 14 residues. CDR3 residues: CASSLGRGTDTQYF. The CDR3 region has the DNA TGTGCCAGCAGCTTGGGTAGGGGCACAGATACGCAGTATTTT. The complete variable domain, with remaining parts taken from reference TRBV11-2 and TRBJ2-3, reads EAGVAQSPRYKIIEKRQSVAFWCNPISGHATLYWYQQILGQGPKLLIQFQNNGVVDDSQLPKDRFSAERLKGVDSTLKIQPAKLEDSAVYLCASSLGRGTDTQYFGPGTRLTVL.

The J gene is TRBJ2-3, the V gene TRBV7-2; D perhaps matches TRBD2 (6 bases). V lost 5 bases and J 4 bases, leaving 19 bases between the germline ends. Germline CDR1 is SGHTA and CDR2 is FQGNSA. The CDR3 totals 16 residues. For the CDR3, the DNA is TGTGCCAGCAGCACTTCAACTAGCAGGCTCGCAGATACGCAGTATTTT. Translating gives CASSTSTSRLADTQYF.

This CDR3 reads CASSPPPHSGAYEQYF. The DNA for the CDR3 is TGTGCCAGCAGTCCTCCCCCGCACTCAGGAGCCTACGAGCAGTACTTC. The J gene is TRBJ2-7, the V gene TRBV7-9; D is ambiguous. The CDR3 runs 16 residues. The V and J ends lost 6 bases and 2 bases respectively, with 20 bases between them. Germline CDR1 reads SEHNR; CDR2 reads FQNEAQ (reference sequence).

CDR3 in DNA: TGCGCCAGCAGCTTGGTGGACGCCAGCCGTGGCTACACCTTC. It specifies CASSLVDASRGYTF. V and J are TRBV5-1 and TRBJ1-2; D uncertain. Trimming shortened V by 0 bases and J by 7 bases, and 13 bases separated the two germline ends. The germline CDR1 and CDR2 sequences are SGHRS and YFSETQ. The CDR3 sequence is 14 residues long.

The rearrangement joins TRBV5-4 to TRBJ2-4; D call uncertain. V was trimmed by 3 bases and J by 0 bases, leaving 10 bases between them. Per germline, CDR1 SGHNT and CDR2 YYREEE (reference sequence). The CDR3 loop spans 15 amino acids. This CDR3 reads CASSSSRVAKNIQYF. CDR3 nucleotide sequence: TGTGCCAGCAGCTCCTCCAGAGTAGCCAAAAACATTCAGTACTTC.

This chain links TRBV28 with TRBJ1-5, with no clear D. Deletions cut 2 bases from V and 11 bases from J, with 10 bases between. This CDR3 comprises 12 residues. Per the germline V gene, CDR1 is MDHEN and CDR2 is SYDVKM. CDR3 sequence reads: CASSLGSAAQHF. The CDR3 DNA reads as TGTGCCAGCAGTTTAGGATCGGCGGCCCAGCATTTT.

The chain couples TRBV2 to TRBJ2-6, with D unclear. This CDR3 comprises 17 residues. V was trimmed by 1 base and J by 0 bases, leaving 10 bases between them. The germline V gene encodes CDR1 SNHLY and CDR2 FYNNEI. CDR3 residues: CASSEEFGSSGANVLTF. CDR3 nucleotides: TGTGCCAGCAGTGAAGAGTTCGGTAGCTCTGGGGCCAACGTCCTGACTTTC.

The chain recombines TRBV6-4 with TRBJ1-6; D is uncertain. Trimming shortened V by 7 bases and J by 11 bases, and 21 bases separated the two germline ends. CDR1 is MRHNA and CDR2 is SNTAGT in the germline V gene. The length of the CDR3 is 15 residues. CDR3 nucleotide sequence: TGTGCCAGCATTCCGAACAGCTACGTGGGGACACCCCTCCACTTT. It codes for CASIPNSYVGTPLHF.

There are a few counts of this clone. The chain is built from TRBV6-1 and TRBJ2-4; D gene uncertain. The CDR3 sequence is 12 residues long. Germline values: CDR1 MNHNS, CDR2 SASEGT. The ends were cut back, 8 bases at V and 6 bases at J, with 11 bases in the middle. CDR3 sequence reads: CASSFPGNIQYF. Here the CDR3 DNA reads TGTGCCAGCTCTTTCCCGGGAAACATTCAGTACTTC.

The chain is built from TRBV7-8 and TRBJ2-7; no definite D call. V lost 5 bases and J 2 bases, leaving 10 bases between the germline ends. This CDR3 region has 13 residues. Germline V gene lookup returns CDR1 SGHVS and CDR2 FQNEAQ. CDR3 in amino acids: CASSQPAAYEQYF. The CDR3 region has the DNA TGTGCCAGCAGCCAACCGGCCGCCTACGAGCAGTACTTC.

J is TRBJ2-1 and V is TRBV6-4; no clear D. This CDR3 is built from 15 residues. Trimming shortened V by 5 bases and J by 0 bases, and 11 bases separated the two germline ends. The germline CDR1 and CDR2 sequences are MRHNA and SNTAGT. The CDR3 DNA is TGTGCCAGCAGTCGGGCGTTGAGCTCCTACAATGAGCAGTTCTTC. It is translated as CASSRALSSYNEQFF.

The gene calls are TRBV30 and TRBJ1-2; 10 bases line up with TRBD1. Trimming removed 2 bases from V and 3 bases from J; junction bases left unmatched: 6. The CDR3 runs to 15 residues. Per germline, CDR1 GTSNPN and CDR2 SVGIG (reference sequence). Here the CDR3 DNA reads TGTGCCTGGAGTCAACCGGGACAGGGGTACTATGGCTACACCTTC. Encoded protein: CAWSQPGQGYYGYTF. Supplemented by reference TRBV30 and TRBJ1-2, the full variable domain reads SQTIHQWPATLVQPVGSPLSLECTVEGTSNPNLYWYRQAAGRGLQLLFYSVGIGQISSEVPQNLSASRPQDRQFILSSKKLLLSDSGFYLCAWSQPGQGYYGYTFGSGTRLTVV.